Shown below are 28 T cell receptor beta chains from a single sample sequenced in a study of shared clonotypes between healthy human individuals. Profiling relied on immunoSEQ multiplex PCR, and the TCRdb table lists in-frame clones only, not all of them. The sample contains hundreds of thousands of clones, around 77% of which appear only once. The sequencing input was PBMCs. The receptor source for this set is a woman aged 40 to 50 in good health. Some clones in this sample may be carry-over from other donors' samples.

The chain recombines TRBV5-1 with TRBJ1-2, with 7 bases matching TRBD1. The CDR3 loop spans 16 amino acids. The ends lost 4 bases at V and 4 bases at J; junction bases unmatched: 13. Germline V gives CDR1 SGHRS, CDR2 YFSETQ. The CDR3 sequence is CASSPDLQDRSYGYTF. CDR3 DNA sequence: TGCGCCAGCAGCCCGGATCTACAGGACAGGTCCTATGGCTACACCTTC.

The J gene is TRBJ2-7, the V gene TRBV10-2, with a tentative D call TRBD1 (7 bases). The CDR3 consists of 14 residues. The ends were cut back, 3 bases at V and 3 bases at J, with 12 bases in the middle. Germline V CDR1 and CDR2: WSHSY, SAAADI. DNA for the CDR3: TGCGCCAGCAGTGACCAGGGGGGTAGCTACGAGCAGTACTTC. Translating it yields CASSDQGGSYEQYF.

This clone came up once. This chain joins TRBV2 and TRBJ1-1; 7 nucleotides align to TRBD1. Germline CDR1 and CDR2: SNHLY and FYNNEI. V gave up 7 bases and J gave up 0 bases; unmatched junction bases: 5. The CDR3 extends over 14 amino acids. The DNA of the CDR3 is TGTGCCAGCATGGTGGGACAGCTGAACACTGAAGCTTTCTTT. Translation gives CASMVGQLNTEAFF.

Here the CDR3 reads CAISFSGGEQYF. The CDR3 DNA follows: TGTGCCATCAGTTTTAGCGGAGGCGAGCAGTACTTC. The genes are TRBV10-3 and TRBJ2-7; tentative D call: TRBD2 (6 bases). CDR3 length: 12 residues. The V gene's germline CDR1 is ENHRY and CDR2 SYGVKD. Trimming removed 5 bases from V and 6 bases from J, with 11 bases in between.

This clone was seen more than once but under ten times. CDR3 protein: CASSSGRGSGKYNEQFF. The CDR3 coding sequence is TGTGCCAGCAGTTCGGGTCGGGGTAGCGGGAAATACAATGAGCAGTTCTTC. This sequence joins TRBV28 and TRBJ2-1; 8 bases are a match to TRBD2. The germline gives CDR1 MDHEN, CDR2 SYDVKM. Trimming removed 4 bases from V and 4 bases from J; junction bases left unmatched: 12. CDR3 length equals 17 residues. Full variable domain (remainder filled in from reference TRBV28 and TRBJ2-1): DVKVTQSSRYLVKRTGEKVFLECVQDMDHENMFWYRQDPGLGLRLIYFSYDVKMKEKGDIPEGYSVSREKKERFSLILESASTNQTSMYLCASSSGRGSGKYNEQFFGPGTRLTVL.

This clone was observed at least ten times. The same CDR3 arises from other DNA sequences in this sample as well. The chain employs TRBV5-1 and TRBJ2-1; 7 nucleotides match TRBD2. This CDR3 is built from 17 residues. Trimming took 0 bases from V and 0 from J; bases not matched to a gene: 6. Germline CDR1 and CDR2: SGHRS and YFSETQ. CDR3 loop: CASSLEASGSSYNEQFF. CDR3 coding DNA: TGCGCCAGCAGCTTGGAGGCTAGCGGAAGCTCCTACAATGAGCAGTTCTTC.

This clone came up a few times. The rearrangement joins TRBV6-1 to TRBJ2-1; 13 bases are a match to TRBD2. Germline-derived CDR1 and CDR2 are MNHNS and SASEGT. The CDR3 runs to 15 residues. J was trimmed by 7 bases and V by 3 bases; bases with no gene match: 3. The CDR3: CASSDGLAGENEQFF. The DNA of the CDR3 is TGTGCCAGCAGTGACGGACTAGCGGGAGAGAATGAGCAGTTCTTC.

This clone has a count of ten or more. The sample carries other DNA sequences with the same CDR3. V gene TRBV9 combines with J gene TRBJ1-1; D unclear. Germline lookup yields CDR1 SGDLS and CDR2 YYNGEE. Trimming stripped 0 bases from V and 3 bases from J, with 6 bases between. This CDR3 is built from 13 residues. In DNA form, the CDR3 reads TGTGCCAGCAGCGTAGGAACAGACACTGAAGCTTTCTTT. Its translation is CASSVGTDTEAFF.

V and J are TRBV19 and TRBJ1-1, with a weak D call TRBD1 (5 bases). Between the trimmed V and J ends, which lost 3 bases and 2 bases, there was a span of 10 bases. CDR1 is LNHDA and CDR2 is SQIVND in the germline V gene (reference sequence). This CDR3 contains 14 residues. The CDR3 region has the DNA TGTGCCAGTAGTATTGGACAACCTAACACTGAAGCTTTCTTT. It encodes CASSIGQPNTEAFF.

The chain is built from TRBV7-2 and TRBJ2-3; TRBD2 matches 8 bases. The CDR3 runs 16 residues. J lost 2 bases, V lost 0 bases, and 4 bases had no gene match. CDR1 and CDR2 from the germline V gene are SGHTA and FQGNSA. In DNA, the CDR3 is TGTGCCAGCAGCTTAGCGGGAGCGGGAGCCACAGATACGCAGTATTTT. Its translation is CASSLAGAGATDTQYF. The full variable domain, its missing parts supplied by reference TRBV7-2 and TRBJ2-3, is GAGVSQSPSNKVTEKGKDVELRCDPISGHTALYWYRQSLGQGLEFLIYFQGNSAPDKSGLPSDRFSAERTGGSVSTLTIQRTQQEDSAVYLCASSLAGAGATDTQYFGPGTRLTVL.

This chain uses TRBV7-9 with TRBJ1-1; tentatively, D is TRBD1 (6 bases). Trimming removed 5 bases from V and 1 base from J, with 11 bases in between. CDR1 is SEHNR and CDR2 is FQNEAQ in the germline V gene (reference sequence). This CDR3 has 14 residues. The CDR3 coding sequence is TGTGCCAGCAGCGAACAGGGTTGGAACACTGAAGCTTTCTTT. Amino acid sequence: CASSEQGWNTEAFF.

This clone showed up just a few times. V is TRBV19 and J is TRBJ1-5, with 7 bases lining up with TRBD1. Germline V gene sequence: CDR1 LNHDA, CDR2 SQIVND (reference sequence). The CDR3 totals 17 residues. The J segment lost 5 bases and the V segment lost 1 base, leaving 11 bases of the junction unmatched. CDR3 protein: CASSIGGSRQGDQPQHF. The CDR3 nucleotides are TGTGCCAGTAGTATAGGGGGAAGTCGACAGGGAGATCAGCCCCAGCATTTT.

The chain recombines TRBV6-6 with TRBJ1-5; D possibly corresponds to TRBD1 (6 bases). CDR1 and CDR2 (germline): MNHNY, SVGAGI (reference sequence). V lost 3 bases and J 3 bases, leaving 9 bases between the germline ends. CDR3 length: 14 residues. CDR3 amino acids: CASSYQGTNQPQHF. The CDR3, as DNA: TGTGCCAGCAGTTATCAGGGGACCAATCAGCCCCAGCATTTT.

CDR3 amino acids: CASSLGVTGSDGYTF. The DNA of the CDR3 is TGTGCCAGCAGCTTGGGGGTTACAGGGTCGGATGGCTACACCTTC. The chain combines TRBV5-4 with TRBJ1-2; a weak D match, TRBD1 (6 bases). The germline CDR1 and CDR2 sequences are SGHNT and YYREEE (reference sequence). V was shortened by 0 bases and J by 6 bases, with 15 bases between the two germline ends. The CDR3 is 15 amino acids.

The chain has TRBV30 and TRBJ1-5, with D perhaps TRBD1 (6 bases). The CDR3 is made up of 17 amino acids. Germline V gene lookup returns CDR1 GTSNPN and CDR2 SVGIG (reference sequence). The V and J ends lost 0 bases and 0 bases respectively, with 15 bases between them. CDR3 coding DNA: TGTGCCTGGAGTGTACACCGGACAGCTTATAGCAATCAGCCCCAGCATTTT. It encodes CAWSVHRTAYSNQPQHF.

The chain carries TRBV28 and TRBJ1-2, with 8 nucleotides matching TRBD1. The junction had 17 bases not matched to a gene; V was cut back by 10 bases and J by 7 bases. The CDR3 has 15 residues. CDR1 and CDR2 from the germline V gene are MDHEN and SYDVKM. The CDR3 region is CAILGTGNPVGGYTF. CDR3 in DNA: TGTGCCATCCTAGGGACAGGCAACCCTGTGGGTGGCTACACCTTC.

The chain links TRBV28 to TRBJ1-2, with D maybe TRBD1 (5 bases). Germline V gives CDR1 MDHEN, CDR2 SYDVKM. V lost 3 bases to trimming and J lost 5 bases, with 13 bases between them. The CDR3 extends over 14 amino acids. The CDR3 DNA follows: TGTGCCAGCAGTTTTTCAGGGATGGGGTATGGCTACACCTTC. It is translated as CASSFSGMGYGYTF.

The V gene is TRBV6-1, the J gene TRBJ2-1, with 7 bases fitting TRBD1. CDR3 length: 15 amino acids. After removal of 4 bases from V and 4 bases from J, the junction contained 7 bases not matched to a gene. The germline V gene has CDR1 MNHNS and CDR2 SASEGT. Here the CDR3 DNA reads TGTGCCAGCAGTGCCACAGGGGTAGCGTACAATGAGCAGTTCTTC. It encodes CASSATGVAYNEQFF.

The rearrangement links TRBV7-2 to TRBJ2-3; D could derive from TRBD1 or TRBD2 (5 bases each). The germline V gene encodes CDR1 SGHTA and CDR2 FQGNSA. With 5 bases removed from V and 0 bases from J, the gap between germline ends came to 9 bases. The CDR3 loop spans 14 amino acids. The CDR3 is CASSRDVSTDTQYF. In nucleotides, the CDR3 is TGTGCCAGCAGCCGGGACGTTAGCACAGATACGCAGTATTTT.

The V and J genes are TRBV28 and TRBJ2-7; 9 positions agree with TRBD1. This CDR3 spans 16 amino acids. Trimming at V came to 7 bases and at J to 3 bases, leaving 13 bases not matched to a gene. Germline assignment: CDR1 MDHEN and CDR2 SYDVKM. CDR3 residues: CASINPTGGLFYEQYF. CDR3 bases: TGTGCCAGCATTAACCCGACAGGGGGACTTTTCTACGAGCAGTACTTC.

With respect to this clone: The identical CDR3 is also encoded by other nucleotide sequences in the sample. The chain couples TRBV5-6 to TRBJ1-5; 7 nucleotides match TRBD1. The CDR3 covers 16 residues. Trimming removed 3 bases from V and 3 bases from J; junction bases left unmatched: 9. Germline V gene sequence: CDR1 SGHDT, CDR2 YYEEEE. CDR3 coding DNA: TGTGCCAGCAGCTATACCGGGACAGCCTACAATCAGCCCCAGCATTTT. Translating it yields CASSYTGTAYNQPQHF.

The chain employs TRBV29-1 and TRBJ2-5, with D hard to call. The germline CDR1 and CDR2 sequences are SQVTM and ANQGSEA. V lost 4 bases and J lost 4, with 13 bases in between. This CDR3 contains 13 residues. CDR3 nucleotides: TGCAGCGTTGGGGGTGGGGTCGGAGAGACCCAGTACTTC. Protein: CSVGGGVGETQYF.

V usage is TRBV7-9 and J usage is TRBJ2-5; D ambiguous. The germline V gene has CDR1 SEHNR and CDR2 FQNEAQ (reference sequence). The CDR3 totals 13 residues. V lost 5 bases and J lost 1, with 8 bases in between. For the CDR3, the DNA is TGTGCCAGCAGCCCGCAGTTCCAAGAGACCCAGTACTTC. Protein sequence: CASSPQFQETQYF.

The rearrangement links TRBV18 to TRBJ1-1; tentative D call: TRBD1 (6 bases). The V gene lost 2 bases and the J gene lost 1 base, with 11 bases spanning the gap. Germline CDR1 and CDR2: KGHSH and LQKENI. The CDR3 loop spans 15 amino acids. The CDR3 DNA reads as TGTGCCAGCTCACCAGGCAGGGGCGAGAACACTGAAGCTTTCTTT. It encodes CASSPGRGENTEAFF.

The chain uses TRBV15 and TRBJ1-3; D ambiguous. Trimming removed 0 bases from V and 0 bases from J, with 6 bases in between. The CDR3 extends over 15 amino acids. Germline V gives CDR1 LNHNV, CDR2 YYDKDF (reference sequence). This CDR3 reads CATSRDSGSGNTIYF. For the CDR3, the DNA is TGTGCCACCAGCAGAGATTCGGGCTCTGGAAACACCATATATTTT.

This clone was counted only a few times. The J gene is TRBJ1-5, the V gene TRBV30; D may be TRBD1 (6 bases). Germline V gene sequence: CDR1 GTSNPN, CDR2 SVGIG (reference sequence). The CDR3 is 15 amino acids. V lost 5 bases and J 0 bases, leaving 14 bases between the germline ends. CDR3 residues: CAWSRGANSNQPQHF. DNA for the CDR3: TGTGCCTGGTCAAGGGGGGCTAATAGCAATCAGCCCCAGCATTTT.

The chain's CDR3 is CASSQAEAETQYF. CDR3 in DNA: TGTGCCAGCAGCCAAGCGGAGGCAGAGACCCAGTACTTC. This chain connects TRBV4-2 to TRBJ2-5, with a tentative D call TRBD2 (5 bases). Trimming pared 1 base from V and 4 bases from J, leaving 7 bases between. The germline CDR1 and CDR2 sequences are LGHNA and YNFKEQ. This CDR3 is 13 amino acids long.

This sequence joins TRBV11-3 and TRBJ2-1, with 9 nucleotides matching TRBD2. Germline values: CDR1 SGHNT, CDR2 YENEEA. After removal of 0 bases from V and 5 bases from J, the junction contained 5 bases not matched to a gene. This CDR3 contains 16 residues. The CDR3 reads CASSLDLAGLDNEQFF. For the CDR3, the DNA is TGTGCCAGCAGCTTAGATCTAGCGGGACTGGACAATGAGCAGTTCTTC.